This TCR beta chain was obtained from a study of blood T cell repertoires in COVID-19. Whole-study context: Some COVID-19 samples were acute and others convalescent; all came from the United States, Italy and Spain. The analysed material was cDNA or gDNA that came from T cells, B-cell-depleted T cells, or PBMCs.

Deletions cut 4 bases from V and 8 bases from J, with 11 bases between. The CDR3 has 12 residues. Germline V gene data show CDR1 as ENHRY and CDR2 as SYGVKD. Study processing details: The assay estimated nucleated cells by amplifying reference gene primers. The table came from immunoSEQ multiplex PCR; TCRdb's copy has only in-frame clones and leaves some out. For V, J and clone size, that table is used; D and trimming come from the DNA. Of 75,000 or so clones in the sample, 80% were seen once. The specimen sequenced was peripheral blood. This clonotype originated in a man in his 60s with active or convalescent COVID-19. The chain is built from TRBV10-3 and TRBJ1-1, with D perhaps matching TRBD1 (6 bases). CDR3 residues: CAISADRREAFF. DNA for the CDR3: TGTGCCATCAGTGCGGACAGAAGGGAAGCTTTCTTT.